The 4 T cell receptor beta chains given below trace back to one sample, sequenced in a study of T cell responses to AZD1222 COVID-19 vaccine. Sequencing was performed with immunoSEQ multiplex PCR; in TCRdb, only in-frame clones are kept and a portion is missing. The repertoire includes over 150,000 clones, over 75% of them detected once, and roughly 2.8% sits in the top ten. The sequencing here drew on peripheral blood, taken on day 0 of AZD1222 vaccination. The source of these receptors is an adult in good health.

The chain couples TRBV27 to TRBJ2-7; D is undetermined. CDR3 length: 12 residues. The V and J ends lost 6 bases and 3 bases respectively, with 9 bases between them. The V gene's germline CDR1 is MNHEY and CDR2 SMNVEV (reference sequence). CDR3 sequence (DNA): TGTGCCAGCAGGGGGATCGACTACGAGCAGTACTTC. This sequence encodes CASRGIDYEQYF.

The genes are TRBV11-1 and TRBJ1-6; no clear D. Germline-derived CDR1 and CDR2 are SGHAT and FQDESV (reference sequence). V dropped 1 base and J dropped 6 bases, with 13 bases sitting between them. The CDR3 is 16 amino acids. DNA of the CDR3: TGTGCCAGCAGCTTAGTCCGAGCAGGAACTAATTCACCCCTCCACTTT. This gives the protein CASSLVRAGTNSPLHF. Full variable domain (remainder filled in from reference TRBV11-1 and TRBJ1-6): EAEVAQSPRYKITEKSQAVAFWCDPISGHATLYWYRQILGQGPELLVQFQDESVVDDSQLPKDRFSAERLKGVDSTLKIQPAELGDSAMYLCASSLVRAGTNSPLHFGNGTRLTVT.

The V gene is TRBV6-5, the J gene TRBJ1-6; 9 nucleotides line up with TRBD1. In germline, CDR1 is MNHEY, CDR2 SVGAGI. There are 14 residues in the CDR3. J was trimmed by 10 bases and V by 7 bases; bases with no gene match: 8. CDR3 in DNA: TGTGCCAGCACGTCTGGGACAGGGAGATCACCCCTCCACTTT. This encodes CASTSGTGRSPLHF.

Remarks on this clone: Other DNA variants within this sample encode the same CDR3. The chain combines TRBV5-1 with TRBJ1-5, with 8 bases matching TRBD1. The V gene's germline CDR1 is SGHRS and CDR2 YFSETQ. CDR3 length: 15 amino acids. J gave up 1 base and V 8 bases, and 8 bases lay outside the gene matches. In DNA form, the CDR3 reads TGCGCCAGTTCCCTAACAGGGGGAAGCAATCAGCCCCAGCATTTT. Translating gives CASSLTGGSNQPQHF.